Listed below are T cell receptor beta chains from one sample, sequenced in a study of blood T cell repertoires in COVID-19. Profiled with immunoSEQ multiplex PCR; TCRdb holds only in-frame clones, not every one. The profile shows approximately 270,000 clones, 88% of them singletons. Sequences were obtained from peripheral blood. The receptor source for this set is a man older than 75 with acute or convalescent COVID-19. Both conserved end residues are part of each CDR3. The D gene is left open where the match is weak. A row's size may be missing; if present it is once, few, many or a size class.

d_gene: TRBD1; abundance: -; j_gene: TRBJ2-5; v_gene: TRBV2; CDR3nt: TGTGCCAGCAGTGCCGGGACAGGGCGAGAGACCCAGTACTTC; CDR3aa: CASSAGTGRETQYF
d_gene: TRBD2; abundance: -; j_gene: TRBJ2-3; v_gene: TRBV5-3; CDR3nt: TGTGCCAGAAGCCATAAACTAGCGGGAGCCTGCACAGATACGCAGTATTTT; CDR3aa: CARSHKLAGACTDTQYF
d_gene: TRBD2; abundance: once; j_gene: TRBJ2-3; v_gene: TRBV5-4; CDR3nt: TGTGCCAGCAGCTTGTTCGCTAGCGGGGGGGCGAATACGCAGTATTTT; CDR3aa: CASSLFASGGANTQYF
d_gene: TRBD2; abundance: -; j_gene: TRBJ2-1; v_gene: TRBV19; CDR3nt: TGTGCCAGTAGCCTCGGGGGGGCGGGCTACAATGAGCAGTTCTTC; CDR3aa: CASSLGGAGYNEQFF
d_gene: TRBD1; abundance: -; j_gene: TRBJ1-6; v_gene: TRBV5-1; CDR3nt: TGCGCCAGCAGCAAAGGACAGGGGGCAGAATCACCCCTCCACTTT; CDR3aa: CASSKGQGAESPLHF
d_gene: TRBD1; abundance: -; j_gene: TRBJ1-4; v_gene: TRBV5-1; CDR3nt: TGCGCCAGCAGCTTGGGGGACAGGATTAATGAAAAACTGTTTTTT; CDR3aa: CASSLGDRINEKLFF
d_gene: TRBD2; abundance: once; j_gene: TRBJ2-1; v_gene: TRBV29-1; CDR3nt: TGCAGCGTTGAAACCGGGACTACCAACAATGAGCAGTTCTTC; CDR3aa: CSVETGTTNNEQFF
d_gene: TRBD1; abundance: -; j_gene: TRBJ1-6; v_gene: TRBV6-5; CDR3nt: TGTGCCAGCAGGCCACCAGGGGGCGGTAATTCACCCCTCCACTTT; CDR3aa: CASRPPGGGNSPLHF
d_gene: TRBD1; abundance: -; j_gene: TRBJ1-1; v_gene: TRBV7-2; CDR3nt: TGTGCCAGCAGCCCCCAGGGGGGATTCACTGAAGCTTTCTTT; CDR3aa: CASSPQGGFTEAFF
d_gene: TRBD2; abundance: -; j_gene: TRBJ2-7; v_gene: TRBV7-8; CDR3nt: TGTGCCAGCAGCCCGGGACTAGCGACCTACGAGCAGTACTTC; CDR3aa: CASSPGLATYEQYF
d_gene: -; abundance: -; j_gene: TRBJ2-2; v_gene: TRBV6-5; CDR3nt: TGTGCCAGCAGTTACGTGGGGCCGTCGAACACCGGGGAGCTGTTTTTT; CDR3aa: CASSYVGPSNTGELFF
d_gene: TRBD2; abundance: -; j_gene: TRBJ2-1; v_gene: TRBV3-1/TRBV3-2; CDR3nt: TGTGCCGCTGGACTAGCGAGCTCCTACAATGAGCAGTTCTTC; CDR3aa: CAAGLASSYNEQFF
d_gene: TRBD1; abundance: -; j_gene: TRBJ2-4; v_gene: TRBV6-5; CDR3nt: TGTGCCAGCAGCTCACAGGGGGTTGCCAAAAACATTCAGTACTTC; CDR3aa: CASSSQGVAKNIQYF
d_gene: -; abundance: -; j_gene: TRBJ1-6; v_gene: TRBV19; CDR3nt: TGTGCCAGTAGTAGGTCAGGGATTCGTTCACCCCTCCACTTT; CDR3aa: CASSRSGIRSPLHF
d_gene: -; abundance: -; j_gene: TRBJ2-1; v_gene: TRBV15; CDR3nt: TGTGCCACCAGCAGAGATCCAGGACCCGGAGGCAATGAGCAGTTCTTC; CDR3aa: CATSRDPGPGGNEQFF
d_gene: -; abundance: -; j_gene: TRBJ1-2; v_gene: TRBV28; CDR3nt: TGTGCCAGCAGCCCCCTAATCTCTGGCTACACCTTC; CDR3aa: CASSPLISGYTF
d_gene: -; abundance: -; j_gene: TRBJ2-3; v_gene: TRBV7-8; CDR3nt: TGTGCCAGCAGAAAGCGGGCAAGCACAGATACGCAGTATTTT; CDR3aa: CASRKRASTDTQYF
d_gene: TRBD1; abundance: -; j_gene: TRBJ2-7; v_gene: TRBV4-1; CDR3nt: TGCGCCAGCAGCCAACGAACAGGGGGCGACGAGCAGTACTTC; CDR3aa: CASSQRTGGDEQYF
d_gene: TRBD1; abundance: -; j_gene: TRBJ1-1; v_gene: TRBV19; CDR3nt: TGTGCCAGTAGTATATTAACAGGGGGCACTAAAGCTTTCTTT; CDR3aa: CASSILTGGTKAFF
d_gene: TRBD2; abundance: -; j_gene: TRBJ2-1; v_gene: TRBV14; CDR3nt: TGTGCCAGCAGCCACGAGCGAAGCGGGAGAGATTTGAATGAGCAGTTCTTC; CDR3aa: CASSHERSGRDLNEQFF
d_gene: -; abundance: -; j_gene: TRBJ1-1; v_gene: TRBV2; CDR3nt: TGTGCCAGCATCACGAGCGACACTGAAGCTTTCTTT; CDR3aa: CASITSDTEAFF
d_gene: -; abundance: -; j_gene: TRBJ1-2; v_gene: TRBV6-5; CDR3nt: TGTGCCAGCAGAGACGATTGGGCCCTAATTGGCTACACCTTC; CDR3aa: CASRDDWALIGYTF
d_gene: TRBD1; abundance: -; j_gene: TRBJ2-5; v_gene: TRBV5-4; CDR3nt: TGTGCCAGCAGCTTGGGTAACAGGGGGCGCGAGACCCAGTACTTC; CDR3aa: CASSLGNRGRETQYF
d_gene: -; abundance: -; j_gene: TRBJ1-1; v_gene: TRBV9; CDR3nt: TGTGCCAGCAGCGTCTCTATGAACACTGAAGCTTTCTTT; CDR3aa: CASSVSMNTEAFF
d_gene: -; abundance: -; j_gene: TRBJ2-3; v_gene: TRBV9; CDR3nt: TGTGCCAGCAGCGTAGGAGGTTCCTCCACAGATACGCAGTATTTT; CDR3aa: CASSVGGSSTDTQYF
d_gene: TRBD1; abundance: -; j_gene: TRBJ2-3; v_gene: TRBV7-2; CDR3nt: TGTGCCAGCAGCTTAGACAGGGGGAGCACAGATACGCAGTATTTT; CDR3aa: CASSLDRGSTDTQYF
d_gene: -; abundance: -; j_gene: TRBJ2-5; v_gene: TRBV6-2/TRBV6-3; CDR3nt: TGTGCCAGCAGTTACGGGGGGGCCACAGAGACCCAGTACTTC; CDR3aa: CASSYGGATETQYF
d_gene: TRBD1; abundance: -; j_gene: TRBJ2-5; v_gene: TRBV6-2/TRBV6-3; CDR3nt: TGTGCCAGCAGCCCTTGGACAGGGGAAGAGACCCAGTACTTC; CDR3aa: CASSPWTGEETQYF
d_gene: TRBD1; abundance: -; j_gene: TRBJ2-1; v_gene: TRBV11-3; CDR3nt: TGTGCCAGCAGCTTAGGGGACAGGGGCTCCTACAATGAGCAGTTCTTC; CDR3aa: CASSLGDRGSYNEQFF
d_gene: -; abundance: -; j_gene: TRBJ2-7; v_gene: TRBV11-2; CDR3nt: TGTGCCAGCAGGCTCGGCGGAACCTACGAGCAGTACTTC; CDR3aa: CASRLGGTYEQYF
d_gene: -; abundance: -; j_gene: TRBJ1-3; v_gene: TRBV3-1/TRBV3-2; CDR3nt: TGTGCCAGCAGCCCTACCCTTGGAAACACCATATATTTT; CDR3aa: CASSPTLGNTIYF
d_gene: TRBD1; abundance: many; j_gene: TRBJ1-1; v_gene: TRBV9; CDR3nt: TGTGCCAGCAGCGACCGACAGGGAGGGAACACTGAAGCTTTCTTT; CDR3aa: CASSDRQGGNTEAFF
d_gene: TRBD2; abundance: -; j_gene: TRBJ2-1; v_gene: TRBV24-1; CDR3nt: TGTGCCACCAGTGATTTTGGCGGGGGAAACAATGAGCAGTTCTTC; CDR3aa: CATSDFGGGNNEQFF
d_gene: -; abundance: -; j_gene: TRBJ2-7; v_gene: TRBV6-5; CDR3nt: TGTGCCAGCAGATTATCCGGGACTTTCGAGCAGTACTTC; CDR3aa: CASRLSGTFEQYF
d_gene: TRBD2; abundance: -; j_gene: TRBJ2-1; v_gene: TRBV7-3; CDR3nt: TGTGCCAGCAGCTTAGTAGCGGGCTCCTACAATGAGCAGTTCTTC; CDR3aa: CASSLVAGSYNEQFF